This TCR beta chain was retrieved from a study of T-cell reconstitution after alpha-beta-depleted transplantation in children. TCRbeta library preparation incorporated unique molecular identifiers. One entry per CDR3 protein results from TCRdb running MiXCR on the PCR reads. The sample records about 300,000 distinct CDR3 sequences, 10% being singletons. This clonotype was seen at least ten times. The antigen remains undetermined. Points from the study as a whole: For some patients, TCRbeta diversity was high at day 60 because of recipient T cells and thymic progenitors that survived.

Losses at the gene ends were 6 bases for V and 5 bases for J; bases not matched to a gene: 8. The CDR3 contains 14 residues. In germline, CDR1 is ENHRY, CDR2 SYGVKD. The sequenced sample was PBMCs, obtained before TCRalphabeta/CD19-depleted stem cell transplant. The receptor comes from a boy younger than two with acute myeloid leukemia, due to receive a stem cell transplant. This chain uses TRBV10-3 with TRBJ1-1; the match to TRBD1 covers 8 bases. CDR3 region: CAISPDRVKTEAFF. The CDR3 bases are TGTGCCATCAGCCCGGACAGGGTAAAGACTGAAGCTTTCTTT.